The present T cell receptor (beta chain) was sequenced within a study of siplizumab effects on memory and regulatory T cells. A word on this clone: The target antigen is unknown.

This CDR3 is built from 15 residues. Trimming cost V 8 bases and J 4 bases; bases outside gene matches: 10. Germline CDR1 and CDR2: GTSNPN and SVGIG (reference sequence). Sequencing was performed with immunoSEQ multiplex PCR; in TCRdb, only in-frame clones are kept and a portion is missing. The profile shows 75,000 to 100,000 clones, roughly 94% of them singletons. Points from the study as a whole: The diversity of naive T cells seemed greater than that of memory cells, and their alloresponse contribution seemed major. The study did not confirm that proliferating Tregs from siplizumab cultures were suppressive. An assignable naive or memory phenotype was lacking in roughly 75-95% of proliferating CD4+ or CD8+ clones. Treg origin accounted for an average of around 67% of mappable alloreactive CD4+ clones with siplizumab and roughly 27% in controls.

The sequenced material came from non-Treg CD4+ T cells sorted from blood. The chain links TRBV30 to TRBJ2-5; the match to TRBD2 covers 13 bases. The TCR was taken from a human donor in good health. The CDR3 loop reads CAVLPGLAGRETQYF. In nucleotides, the CDR3 is TGTGCCGTACTCCCGGGACTAGCGGGAAGAGAGACCCAGTACTTC.